This T cell receptor (beta chain) was found in a study of T cell responses to AZD1222 COVID-19 vaccine. Regarding the study as a whole: Just a handful of people given AZD1222 tested seropositive at baseline.

V gave up 1 base and J gave up 10 bases, with 15 bases separating them. This CDR3 has 15 amino acids. Germline-derived CDR1 and CDR2 are SGHKS and YYEKEE (reference sequence). TCRdb keeps only in-frame clones here, not all; method: immunoSEQ multiplex PCR. The sample lists 80,000 to 100,000 clones; roughly 88% were seen once. This clone was seen just once. Its antigen is currently unknown. The sequence was collected from an adult in good health. The starting material was peripheral blood, obtained on day 0 of AZD1222 vaccination. The J gene is TRBJ1-6, the V gene TRBV5-5, with D possibly TRBD1 on 5 matching bases. Written as DNA, the CDR3 is TGTGCCAGCAGCTTGCCACGGGCAGGGCAATCACCCCTCCACTTT. This sequence encodes CASSLPRAGQSPLHF.